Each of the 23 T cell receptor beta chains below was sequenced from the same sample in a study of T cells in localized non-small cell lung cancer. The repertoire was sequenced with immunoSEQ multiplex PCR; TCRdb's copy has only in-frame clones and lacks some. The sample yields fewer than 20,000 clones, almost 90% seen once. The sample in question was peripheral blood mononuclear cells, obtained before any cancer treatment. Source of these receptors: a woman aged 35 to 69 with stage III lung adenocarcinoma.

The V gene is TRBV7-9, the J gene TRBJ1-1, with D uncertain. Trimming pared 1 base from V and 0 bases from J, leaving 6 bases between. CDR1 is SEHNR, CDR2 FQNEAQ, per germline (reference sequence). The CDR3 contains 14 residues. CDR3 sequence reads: CASSLDLLNTEAFF. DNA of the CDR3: TGTGCCAGCAGCTTAGATCTCTTGAACACTGAAGCTTTCTTT.

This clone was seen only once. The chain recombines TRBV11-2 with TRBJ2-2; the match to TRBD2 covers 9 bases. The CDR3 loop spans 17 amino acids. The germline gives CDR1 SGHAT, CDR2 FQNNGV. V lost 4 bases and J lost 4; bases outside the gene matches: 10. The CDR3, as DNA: TGTGCCAGCAGCTCGCCCGGGACTAGCTTTGGCACCGGGGAGCTGTTTTTT. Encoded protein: CASSSPGTSFGTGELFF.

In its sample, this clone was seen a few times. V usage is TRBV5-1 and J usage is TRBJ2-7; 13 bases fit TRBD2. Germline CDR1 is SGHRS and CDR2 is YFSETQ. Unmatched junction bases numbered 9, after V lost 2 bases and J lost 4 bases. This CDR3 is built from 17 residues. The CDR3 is CASSLRSGTSGNYEQYF. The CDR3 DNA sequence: TGCGCCAGCAGCTTACGCTCCGGGACTAGCGGGAATTACGAGCAGTACTTC.

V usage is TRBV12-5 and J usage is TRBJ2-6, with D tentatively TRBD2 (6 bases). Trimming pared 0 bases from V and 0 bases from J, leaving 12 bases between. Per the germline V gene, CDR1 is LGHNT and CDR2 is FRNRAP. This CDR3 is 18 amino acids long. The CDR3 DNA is TGTGCTAGTGGTTTGGTACCCGACGGGAGCTCTGGGGCCAACGTCCTGACTTTC. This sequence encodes CASGLVPDGSSGANVLTF.

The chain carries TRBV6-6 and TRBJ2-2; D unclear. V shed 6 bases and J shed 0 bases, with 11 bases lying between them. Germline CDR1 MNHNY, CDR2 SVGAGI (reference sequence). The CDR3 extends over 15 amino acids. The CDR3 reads CASSPQTANTGELFF. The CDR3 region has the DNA TGTGCCAGCAGCCCCCAGACCGCGAACACCGGGGAGCTGTTTTTT.

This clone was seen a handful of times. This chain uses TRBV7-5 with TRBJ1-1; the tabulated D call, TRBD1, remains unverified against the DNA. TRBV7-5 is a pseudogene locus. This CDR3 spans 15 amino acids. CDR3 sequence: CVRSNGQSMNTEAFF. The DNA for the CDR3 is TGTGTCAGAAGCAACGGACAGTCAATGAACACTGAAGCTTTCTTT.

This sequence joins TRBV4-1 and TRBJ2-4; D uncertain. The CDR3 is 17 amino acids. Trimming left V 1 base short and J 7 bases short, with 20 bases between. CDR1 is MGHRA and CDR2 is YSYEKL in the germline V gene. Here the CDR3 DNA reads TGCGCCAGCAGCCAAGCTGAGAACTCCGGCCCCCACAACATTCAGTACTTC. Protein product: CASSQAENSGPHNIQYF.

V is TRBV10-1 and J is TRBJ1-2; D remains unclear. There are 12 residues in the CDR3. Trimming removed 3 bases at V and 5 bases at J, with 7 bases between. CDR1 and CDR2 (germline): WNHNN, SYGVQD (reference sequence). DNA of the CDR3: TGCGCCAGCAGTGACGCTTTATATGGCTACACCTTC. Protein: CASSDALYGYTF.

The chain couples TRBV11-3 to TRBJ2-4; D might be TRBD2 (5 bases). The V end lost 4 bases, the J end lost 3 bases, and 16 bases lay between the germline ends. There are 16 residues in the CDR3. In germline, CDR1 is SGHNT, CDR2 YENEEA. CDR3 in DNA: TGTGCCAGCAGCTCCTCGGGAATGGTTAACAAAAACATTCAGTACTTC. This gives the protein CASSSSGMVNKNIQYF.

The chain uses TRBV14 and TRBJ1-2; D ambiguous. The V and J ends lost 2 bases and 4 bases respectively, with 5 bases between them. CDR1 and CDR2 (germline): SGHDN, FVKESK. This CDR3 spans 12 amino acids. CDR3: CASSQNLYGYTF. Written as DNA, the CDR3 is TGTGCCAGCAGCCAAAATCTCTATGGCTACACCTTC.

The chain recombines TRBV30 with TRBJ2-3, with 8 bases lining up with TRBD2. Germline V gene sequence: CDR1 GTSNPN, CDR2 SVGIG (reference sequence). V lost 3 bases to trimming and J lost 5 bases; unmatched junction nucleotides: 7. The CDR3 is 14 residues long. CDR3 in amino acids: CAWRGTRGGDTQYF. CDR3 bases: TGTGCCTGGAGAGGGACTAGGGGGGGAGATACGCAGTATTTT.

CDR3 region: CASSKDHYEQYF. The CDR3 nucleotides read TGCGCCAGCAGCAAGGACCACTACGAGCAGTACTTC. V and J are TRBV5-1 and TRBJ2-7; D is undetermined. V lost 4 bases and J lost 3, with 8 bases in between. Looked up from germline, CDR1 is SGHRS and CDR2 is YFSETQ. The CDR3 has 12 residues.

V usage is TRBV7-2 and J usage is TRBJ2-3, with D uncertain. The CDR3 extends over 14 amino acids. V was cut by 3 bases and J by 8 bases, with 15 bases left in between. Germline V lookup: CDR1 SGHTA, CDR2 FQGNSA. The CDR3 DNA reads TGTGCCAGCAGCTTGGATCGCGGTTTGGGTACGCAGTATTTT. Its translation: CASSLDRGLGTQYF.

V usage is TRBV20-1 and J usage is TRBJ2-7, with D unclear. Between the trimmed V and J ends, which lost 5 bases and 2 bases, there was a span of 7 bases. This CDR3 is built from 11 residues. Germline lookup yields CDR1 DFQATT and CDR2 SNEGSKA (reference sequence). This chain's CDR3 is CSALRTYEQYF. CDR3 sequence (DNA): TGCAGTGCTTTACGGACCTACGAGCAGTACTTC.

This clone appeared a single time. CDR3 residues: CASSQARAASTDTQYF. The CDR3 region has the DNA TGTGCCAGCAGCCAAGCCAGGGCGGCTAGCACAGATACGCAGTATTTT. J is TRBJ2-3 and V is TRBV14; possibly TRBD1 for D (5 bases). Trimming removed 1 base from V and 0 bases from J, with 11 bases in between. Germline V gene lookup returns CDR1 SGHDN and CDR2 FVKESK. This CDR3 has 16 residues.

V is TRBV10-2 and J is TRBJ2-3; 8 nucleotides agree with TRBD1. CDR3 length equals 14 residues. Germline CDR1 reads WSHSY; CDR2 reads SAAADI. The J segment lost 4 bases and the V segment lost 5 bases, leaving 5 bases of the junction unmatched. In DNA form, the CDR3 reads TGCGCCAGCAGTCACAGGGGGGTCGCAGATACGCAGTATTTT. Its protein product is CASSHRGVADTQYF.

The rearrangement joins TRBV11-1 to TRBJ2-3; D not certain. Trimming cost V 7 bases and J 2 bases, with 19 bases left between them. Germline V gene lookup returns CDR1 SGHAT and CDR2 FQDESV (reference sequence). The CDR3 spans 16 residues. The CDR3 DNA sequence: TGTGCCAGCACCCACAGTGGGCAGAGATACACAGATACGCAGTATTTT. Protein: CASTHSGQRYTDTQYF.

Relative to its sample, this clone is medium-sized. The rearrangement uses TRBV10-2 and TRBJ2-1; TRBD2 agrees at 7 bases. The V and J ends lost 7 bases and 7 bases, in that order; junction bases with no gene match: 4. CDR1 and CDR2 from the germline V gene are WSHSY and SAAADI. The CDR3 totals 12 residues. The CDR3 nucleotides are TGCGCCAGCACGGGGAGGGAAAATGAGCAGTTCTTC. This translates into CASTGRENEQFF.

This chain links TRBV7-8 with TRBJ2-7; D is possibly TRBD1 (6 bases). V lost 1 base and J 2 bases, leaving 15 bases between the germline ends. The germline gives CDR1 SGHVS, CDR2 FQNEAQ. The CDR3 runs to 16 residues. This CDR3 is CASSLVPPGDPYEQYF. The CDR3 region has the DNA TGTGCCAGCAGCTTAGTGCCGCCAGGGGATCCCTACGAGCAGTACTTC.

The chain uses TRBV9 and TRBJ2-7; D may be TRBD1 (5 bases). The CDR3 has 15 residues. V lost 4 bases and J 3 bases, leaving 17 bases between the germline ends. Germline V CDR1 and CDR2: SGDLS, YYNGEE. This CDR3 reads CASSPLFGAGYEQYF. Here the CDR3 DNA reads TGTGCCAGCAGCCCACTCTTTGGGGCCGGCTACGAGCAGTACTTC.

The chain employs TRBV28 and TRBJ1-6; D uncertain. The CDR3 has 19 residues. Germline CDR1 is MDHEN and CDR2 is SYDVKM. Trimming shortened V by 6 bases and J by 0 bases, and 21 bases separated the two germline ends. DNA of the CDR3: TGTGCCAGCAGCCCGATCGAGGGTGAATGGAGCTCCTATAATTCACCCCTCCACTTT. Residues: CASSPIEGEWSSYNSPLHF.

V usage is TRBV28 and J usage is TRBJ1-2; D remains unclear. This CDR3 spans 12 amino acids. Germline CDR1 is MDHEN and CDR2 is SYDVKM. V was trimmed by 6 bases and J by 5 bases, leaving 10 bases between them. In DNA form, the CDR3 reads TGTGCCAGCAGGGGTCCAGTTTATGGCTACACCTTC. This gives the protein CASRGPVYGYTF.

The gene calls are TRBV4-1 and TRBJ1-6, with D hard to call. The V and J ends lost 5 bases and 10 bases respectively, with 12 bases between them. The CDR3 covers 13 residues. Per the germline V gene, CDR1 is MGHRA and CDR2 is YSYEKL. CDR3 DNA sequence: TGCGCCAGCAGCTGGGATTGGAGCTCACCCCTCCACTTT. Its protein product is CASSWDWSSPLHF.